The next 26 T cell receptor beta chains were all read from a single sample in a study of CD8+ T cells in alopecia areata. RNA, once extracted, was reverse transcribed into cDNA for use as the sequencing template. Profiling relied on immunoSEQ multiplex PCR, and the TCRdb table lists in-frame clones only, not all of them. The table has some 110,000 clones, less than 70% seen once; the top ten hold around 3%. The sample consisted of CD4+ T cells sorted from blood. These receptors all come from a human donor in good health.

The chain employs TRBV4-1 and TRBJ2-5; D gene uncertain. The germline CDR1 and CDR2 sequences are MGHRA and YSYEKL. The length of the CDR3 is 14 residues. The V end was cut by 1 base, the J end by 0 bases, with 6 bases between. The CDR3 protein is CASSQASYQETQYF. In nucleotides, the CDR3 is TGCGCCAGCAGCCAAGCCAGTTACCAAGAGACCCAGTACTTC.

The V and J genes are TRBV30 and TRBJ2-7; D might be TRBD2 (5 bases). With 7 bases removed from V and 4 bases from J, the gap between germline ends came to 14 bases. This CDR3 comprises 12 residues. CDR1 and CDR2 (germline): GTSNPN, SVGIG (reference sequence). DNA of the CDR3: TGTGCCTTGAGGAGGTCACCTTACGAGCAGTACTTC. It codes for CALRRSPYEQYF. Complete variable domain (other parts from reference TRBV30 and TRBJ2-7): SQTIHQWPATLVQPVGSPLSLECTVEGTSNPNLYWYRQAAGRGLQLLFYSVGIGQISSEVPQNLSASRPQDRQFILSSKKLLLSDSGFYLCALRRSPYEQYFGPGTRLTVT.

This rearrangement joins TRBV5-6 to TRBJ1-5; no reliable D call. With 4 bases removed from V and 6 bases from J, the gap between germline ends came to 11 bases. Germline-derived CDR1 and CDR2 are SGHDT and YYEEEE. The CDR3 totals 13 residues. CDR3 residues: CASSGKGSQPQHF. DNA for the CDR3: TGTGCCAGCAGCGGTAAAGGTAGTCAGCCCCAGCATTTT.

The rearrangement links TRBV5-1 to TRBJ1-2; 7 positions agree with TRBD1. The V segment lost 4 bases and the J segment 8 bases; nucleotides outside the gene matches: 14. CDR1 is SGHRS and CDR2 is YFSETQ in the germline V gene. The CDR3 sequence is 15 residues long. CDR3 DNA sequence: TGCGCCAGCAGCCCGGGAACACAGGGGATCGAGGGCTACACCTTC. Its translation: CASSPGTQGIEGYTF.

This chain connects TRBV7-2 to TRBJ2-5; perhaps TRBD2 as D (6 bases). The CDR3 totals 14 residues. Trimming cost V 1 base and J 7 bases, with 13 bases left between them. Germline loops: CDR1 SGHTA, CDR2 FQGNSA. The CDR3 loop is CASSLVKAGGTQYF. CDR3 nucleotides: TGTGCCAGCAGCTTAGTGAAGGCCGGGGGGACCCAGTACTTC.

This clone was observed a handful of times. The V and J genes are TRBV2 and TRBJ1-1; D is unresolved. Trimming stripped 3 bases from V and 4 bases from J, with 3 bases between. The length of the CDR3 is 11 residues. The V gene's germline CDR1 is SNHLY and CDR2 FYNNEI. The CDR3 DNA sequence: TGTGCCAGCAGTGAGGTCACTGAAGCTTTCTTT. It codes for CASSEVTEAFF.

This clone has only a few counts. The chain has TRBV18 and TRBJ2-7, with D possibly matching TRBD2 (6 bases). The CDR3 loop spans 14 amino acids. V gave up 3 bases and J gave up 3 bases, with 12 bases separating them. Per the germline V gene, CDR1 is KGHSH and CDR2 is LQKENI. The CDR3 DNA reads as TGTGCCAGCTCACCGGGGGGTACCAGCTACGAGCAGTACTTC. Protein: CASSPGGTSYEQYF.

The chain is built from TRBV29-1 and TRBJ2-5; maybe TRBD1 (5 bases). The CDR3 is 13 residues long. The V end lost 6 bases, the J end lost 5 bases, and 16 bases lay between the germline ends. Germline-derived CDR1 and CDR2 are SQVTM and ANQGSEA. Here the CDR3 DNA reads TGCAGCGTAAATACAGGCCCAGGGGAGACCCAGTACTTC. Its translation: CSVNTGPGETQYF.

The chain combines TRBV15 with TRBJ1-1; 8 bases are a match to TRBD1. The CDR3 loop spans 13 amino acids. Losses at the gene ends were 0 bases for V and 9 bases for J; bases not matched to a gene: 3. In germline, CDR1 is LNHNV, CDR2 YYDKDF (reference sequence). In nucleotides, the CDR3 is TGTGCCACCAGCAGAGACCGACAGGGGAAAGCTTTCTTT. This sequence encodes CATSRDRQGKAFF.

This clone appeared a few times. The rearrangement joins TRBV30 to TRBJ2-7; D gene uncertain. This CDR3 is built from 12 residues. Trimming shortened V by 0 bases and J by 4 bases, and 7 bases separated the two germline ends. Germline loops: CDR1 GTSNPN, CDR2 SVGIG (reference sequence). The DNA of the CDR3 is TGTGCCTGGAGTGTAAATGGTTACGAGCAGTACTTC. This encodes CAWSVNGYEQYF.

CDR3 sequence reads: CASSPRAGTNTEAFF. For the CDR3, the DNA is TGTGCCAGCAGCCCCCGGGCAGGAACGAACACTGAAGCTTTCTTT. The chain has TRBV5-4 and TRBJ1-1; D is undetermined. Per germline, CDR1 SGHNT and CDR2 YYREEE (reference sequence). V was trimmed by 4 bases and J by 1 base, leaving 14 bases between them. The length of the CDR3 is 15 residues.

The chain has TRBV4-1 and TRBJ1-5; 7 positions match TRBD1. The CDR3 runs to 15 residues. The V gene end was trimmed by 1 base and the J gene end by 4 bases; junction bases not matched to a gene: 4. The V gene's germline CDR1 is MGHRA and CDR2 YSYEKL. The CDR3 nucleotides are TGCGCCAGCAGCCAAGGGCAGGGGGGAAATCAGCCCCAGCATTTT. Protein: CASSQGQGGNQPQHF.

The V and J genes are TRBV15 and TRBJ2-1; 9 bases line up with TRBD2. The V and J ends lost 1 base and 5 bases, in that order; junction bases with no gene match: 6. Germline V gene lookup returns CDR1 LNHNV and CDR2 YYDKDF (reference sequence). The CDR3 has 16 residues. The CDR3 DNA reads TGTGCCACCAGCAGAGGTGCTAGCGGGGCCCACAATGAGCAGTTCTTC. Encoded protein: CATSRGASGAHNEQFF.

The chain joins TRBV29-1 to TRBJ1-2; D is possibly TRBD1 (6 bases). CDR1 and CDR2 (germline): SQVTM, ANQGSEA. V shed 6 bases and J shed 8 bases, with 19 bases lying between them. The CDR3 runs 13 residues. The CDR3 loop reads CSVDGQRAGGYTF. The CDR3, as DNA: TGCAGCGTGGATGGACAGAGGGCTGGGGGCTACACCTTC.

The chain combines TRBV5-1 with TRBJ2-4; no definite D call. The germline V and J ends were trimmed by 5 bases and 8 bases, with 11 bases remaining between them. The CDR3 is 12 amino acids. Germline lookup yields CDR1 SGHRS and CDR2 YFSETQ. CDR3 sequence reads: CASRDQSDIQYF. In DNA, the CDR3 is TGCGCCAGCAGAGACCAGAGCGACATTCAGTACTTC.

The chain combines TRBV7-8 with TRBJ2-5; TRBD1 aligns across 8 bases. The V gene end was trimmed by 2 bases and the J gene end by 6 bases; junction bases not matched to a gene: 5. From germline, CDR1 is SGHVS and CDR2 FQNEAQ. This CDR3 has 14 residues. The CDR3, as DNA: TGTGCCAGCAGCTTATCGGACAGGGCCAAGACCCAGTACTTC. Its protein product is CASSLSDRAKTQYF.

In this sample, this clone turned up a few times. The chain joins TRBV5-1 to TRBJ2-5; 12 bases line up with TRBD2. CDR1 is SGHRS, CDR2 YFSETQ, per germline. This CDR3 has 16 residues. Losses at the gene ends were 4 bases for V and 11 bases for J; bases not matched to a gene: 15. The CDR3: CASSPTLAGGPRTQYF. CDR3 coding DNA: TGCGCCAGCAGCCCTACACTAGCGGGGGGCCCTCGAACTCAGTACTTC.

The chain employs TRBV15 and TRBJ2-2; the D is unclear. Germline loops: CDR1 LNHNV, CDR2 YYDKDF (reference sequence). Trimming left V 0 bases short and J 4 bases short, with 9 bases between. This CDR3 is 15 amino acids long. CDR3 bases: TGTGCCACCAGCAGAGACTGGCAGACCACCGGGGAGCTGTTTTTT. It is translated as CATSRDWQTTGELFF.

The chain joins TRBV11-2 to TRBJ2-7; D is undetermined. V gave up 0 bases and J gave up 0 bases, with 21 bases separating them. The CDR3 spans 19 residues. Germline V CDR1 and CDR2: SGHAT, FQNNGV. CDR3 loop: CASSLDPLLLRPSSYEQYF. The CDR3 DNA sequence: TGTGCCAGCAGCTTAGATCCACTACTCCTACGTCCCAGCTCCTACGAGCAGTACTTC.

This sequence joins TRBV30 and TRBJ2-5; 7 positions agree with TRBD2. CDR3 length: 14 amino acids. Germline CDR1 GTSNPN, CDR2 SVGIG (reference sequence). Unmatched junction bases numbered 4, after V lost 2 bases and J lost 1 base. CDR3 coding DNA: TGTGCCTGGAGTACGGGGGGAATCCAAGAGACCCAGTACTTC. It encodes CAWSTGGIQETQYF. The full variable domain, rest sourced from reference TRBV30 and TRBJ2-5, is SQTIHQWPATLVQPVGSPLSLECTVEGTSNPNLYWYRQAAGRGLQLLFYSVGIGQISSEVPQNLSASRPQDRQFILSSKKLLLSDSGFYLCAWSTGGIQETQYFGPGTRLLVL.

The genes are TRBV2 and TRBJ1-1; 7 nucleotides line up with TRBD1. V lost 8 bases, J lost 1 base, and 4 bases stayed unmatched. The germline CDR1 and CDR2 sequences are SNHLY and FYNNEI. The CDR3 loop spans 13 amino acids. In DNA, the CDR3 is TGTGCCAGCCAAGACAGGGAGAACACTGAAGCTTTCTTT. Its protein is CASQDRENTEAFF.

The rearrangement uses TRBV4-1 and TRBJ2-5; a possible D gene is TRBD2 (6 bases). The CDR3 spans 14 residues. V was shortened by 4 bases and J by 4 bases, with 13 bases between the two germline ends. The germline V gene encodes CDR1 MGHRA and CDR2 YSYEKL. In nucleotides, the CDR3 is TGCGCCAGCAGCCCCGAGATCGGGAGAGAGACCCAGTACTTC. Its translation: CASSPEIGRETQYF.

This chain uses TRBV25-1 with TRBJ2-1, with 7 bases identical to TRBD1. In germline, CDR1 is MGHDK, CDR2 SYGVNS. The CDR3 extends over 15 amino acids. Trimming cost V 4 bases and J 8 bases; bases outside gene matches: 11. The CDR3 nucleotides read TGTGCCAGCAGTGCTCGGACAGGCCTTTGGGATGAGCAGTTCTTC. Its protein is CASSARTGLWDEQFF.

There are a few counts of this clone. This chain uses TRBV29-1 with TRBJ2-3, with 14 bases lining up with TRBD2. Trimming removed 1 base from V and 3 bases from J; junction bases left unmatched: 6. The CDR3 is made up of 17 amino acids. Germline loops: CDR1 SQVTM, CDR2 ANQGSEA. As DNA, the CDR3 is TGCAGCGTTGAAGTGACTAGCGGGGGGGCGAGGACAGATACGCAGTATTTT. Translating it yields CSVEVTSGGARTDTQYF.

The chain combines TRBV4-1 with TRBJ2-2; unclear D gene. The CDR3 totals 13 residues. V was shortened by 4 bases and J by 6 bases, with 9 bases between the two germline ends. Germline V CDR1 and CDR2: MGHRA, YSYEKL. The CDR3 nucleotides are TGCGCCAGCAGCCTTGCGTACGCCGGGGAGCTGTTTTTT. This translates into CASSLAYAGELFF.

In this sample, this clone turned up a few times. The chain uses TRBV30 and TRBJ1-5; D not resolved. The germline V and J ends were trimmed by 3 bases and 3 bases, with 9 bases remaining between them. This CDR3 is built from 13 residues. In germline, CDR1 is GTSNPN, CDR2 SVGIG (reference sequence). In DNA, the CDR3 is TGTGCCTGGAGAGGGAGGGCCAATCAGCCCCAGCATTTT. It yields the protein CAWRGRANQPQHF.